These 21 T cell receptor beta chains originate from one sample sequenced in a study of blood T cell repertoires in COVID-19. Using immunoSEQ multiplex PCR, the repertoire was profiled, and TCRdb retains in-frame clones only, with some absent. In the table there are some 52,000 clones, less than 90% of which are singletons. The sequenced material came from peripheral blood. These receptors were collected from a human donor with active COVID-19. The donor label of this sample is uncertain.

The CDR3 protein is CASSPTGGDNEQYF. The CDR3 DNA follows: TGTGCCAGCTCACCAACAGGGGGCGATAACGAGCAGTACTTC. The chain carries TRBV18 and TRBJ2-7, with 9 bases fitting TRBD1. The V segment lost 2 bases and the J segment 5 bases; nucleotides outside the gene matches: 4. The CDR3 loop spans 14 amino acids. Per the germline V gene, CDR1 is KGHSH and CDR2 is LQKENI.

The chain links TRBV6-2 or TRBV6-3 to TRBJ2-3; a possible D gene is TRBD1 (5 bases). Looked up from germline, CDR1 is MNHEY and CDR2 is SVGEGT. Trimming removed 2 bases from V and 0 bases from J, with 9 bases in between. The CDR3 spans 15 residues. CDR3 in amino acids: CASSYGAESTDTQYF. The CDR3 nucleotides are TGTGCCAGCAGTTACGGGGCGGAAAGCACAGATACGCAGTATTTT.

The gene calls are TRBV24-1 and TRBJ2-5, with TRBD1 as a possible D gene (6 bases). With 2 bases removed from V and 7 bases from J, the gap between germline ends came to 19 bases. The CDR3 has 16 residues. Germline CDR1 KGHDR, CDR2 SFDVKD. CDR3 residues: CATSDSGYRVRGTQYF. CDR3 DNA sequence: TGTGCCACCAGTGATTCCGGATACAGGGTTCGGGGGACCCAGTACTTC.

V is TRBV6-5 and J is TRBJ2-2, with TRBD2 matching over 8 bases. The CDR3 runs 13 residues. In germline, CDR1 is MNHEY, CDR2 SVGAGI. CDR3 in DNA: TGTACGACGGGGGGGCCTCACACCGGGGAGCTGTTTTTT. It codes for CTTGGPHTGELFF.

The chain uses TRBV5-1 and TRBJ1-1; D is unclear. V dropped 2 bases and J dropped 1 base, with 9 bases sitting between them. CDR1 and CDR2 (germline): SGHRS, YFSETQ. This CDR3 region has 14 residues. CDR3 in amino acids: CASSFSVANTEAFF. In nucleotides, the CDR3 is TGCGCCAGCAGCTTTTCGGTTGCGAACACTGAAGCTTTCTTT.

The chain couples TRBV29-1 to TRBJ1-2, with D possibly TRBD1 on 6 matching bases. Trimming stripped 6 bases from V and 4 bases from J, with 15 bases between. CDR1 and CDR2 from the germline V gene are SQVTM and ANQGSEA. There are 13 residues in the CDR3. CDR3 bases: TGCAGCGTGGGAATCGGACAGACCTATGGCTACACCTTC. It specifies CSVGIGQTYGYTF. The full variable domain, rest sourced from reference TRBV29-1 and TRBJ1-2, is SAVISQKPSRDICQRGTSLTIQCQVDSQVTMMFWYRQQPGQSLTLIATANQGSEATYESGFVIDKFPISRPNLTFSTLTVSNMSPEDSSIYLCSVGIGQTYGYTFGSGTRLTVV.

For the CDR3, the DNA is TGTGCCAGCAGCCTCCGAACAGGGGGTTTGGAGACCCAGTACTTC. This encodes CASSLRTGGLETQYF. The V and J genes are TRBV11-3 and TRBJ2-5; 8 nucleotides match TRBD1. J lost 5 bases, V lost 5 bases, and 10 bases had no gene match. CDR3 length: 15 residues. CDR1 SGHNT and CDR2 YENEEA come from the germline V gene.

The genes are TRBV7-3 and TRBJ2-3; 7 bases fit TRBD1. The CDR3 loop spans 13 amino acids. Germline V lookup: CDR1 SGHTA, CDR2 FQGTGA. V gave up 4 bases and J gave up 6 bases; unmatched junction bases: 4. The CDR3 DNA reads as TGTGCCAGCAGCTATTCACAGGGGGATACGCAGTATTTT. Amino acid sequence: CASSYSQGDTQYF.

J is TRBJ2-7 and V is TRBV7-9; D unresolved. CDR1 is SEHNR, CDR2 FQNEAQ, per germline (reference sequence). V was trimmed by 5 bases and J by 5 bases, leaving 7 bases between them. There are 11 residues in the CDR3. The CDR3 nucleotides read TGTGCCAGCAGCCCGCGAGACGAGCAGTACTTC. Encoded protein: CASSPRDEQYF.

This clone was seen once. CDR3 amino acids: CAKGVTNMNTEAFF. As DNA, the CDR3 is TGCGCCAAAGGGGTGACAAACATGAACACTGAAGCTTTCTTT. The chain is built from TRBV23-1 and TRBJ1-1; maybe TRBD1 (5 bases). TRBV23-1 falls under the ORF class, with uncertain function. V lost 10 bases and J lost 0, with 15 bases in between. This CDR3 contains 14 residues.

The chain links TRBV6-5 to TRBJ2-5, with D possibly TRBD1 on 6 matching bases. Germline V gene data show CDR1 as MNHEY and CDR2 as SVGAGI. V was pared by 7 bases and J by 4 bases, with 19 bases between. This CDR3 spans 15 amino acids. DNA of the CDR3: TGTGCCAGCACCGCAGGACAGAGGGAGATAGAGACCCAGTACTTC. Protein sequence: CASTAGQREIETQYF.

This clone was found a few times. The chain links TRBV12-3 or TRBV12-4 to TRBJ2-7; possible D gene TRBD2, 5 bases. The V end was cut by 3 bases, the J end by 4 bases, with 10 bases between. CDR3 size: 13 residues. This CDR3 is CASSFGRGYEQYF. DNA of the CDR3: TGTGCCAGCAGTTTCGGTCGGGGATACGAGCAGTACTTC.

The chain employs TRBV19 and TRBJ2-7, with D unresolved. The germline CDR1 and CDR2 sequences are LNHDA and SQIVND (reference sequence). V was pared by 1 base and J by 2 bases, with 15 bases between. The CDR3 is made up of 16 amino acids. In DNA, the CDR3 is TGTGCCAGTAGTATAGCAATAGGTAGTGGAGCCTACGAGCAGTACTTC. Its translation is CASSIAIGSGAYEQYF.

The chain combines TRBV18 with TRBJ1-2; 7 bases agree with TRBD1. Germline CDR1 and CDR2: KGHSH and LQKENI. The CDR3 runs 13 residues. The trim removed 5 bases at V and 8 bases at J, leaving 8 bases unmatched. CDR3 region: CASSEDRDGGYTF. Here the CDR3 DNA reads TGTGCCAGCTCAGAAGACAGGGATGGCGGCTACACCTTC. Full variable domain (remainder filled in from reference TRBV18 and TRBJ1-2): NAGVMQNPRHLVRRRGQEARLRCSPMKGHSHVYWYRQLPEEGLKFMVYLQKENIIDESGMPKERFSAEFPKEGPSILRIQQVVRGDSAAYFCASSEDRDGGYTFGSGTRLTVV.

This clone is categorized as medium-sized (0.01 to 0.1%). The J gene is TRBJ1-6, the V gene TRBV11-2; weak D call: TRBD1 (5 bases). This CDR3 contains 14 residues. V was trimmed by 1 base and J by 10 bases, leaving 11 bases between them. Germline V gene data show CDR1 as SGHAT and CDR2 as FQNNGV. The CDR3 DNA is TGTGCCAGCAGCTTAGGGGGGGGAGGCTCACCCCTCCACTTT. Protein: CASSLGGGGSPLHF.

The chain employs TRBV7-9 and TRBJ2-2; 8 bases are shared with TRBD2. Germline assignment: CDR1 SEHNR and CDR2 FQNEAQ (reference sequence). CDR3 length: 18 residues. V lost 2 bases, J lost 8 bases, and 16 bases stayed unmatched. The CDR3 loop is CASSLNYSSGGLVGELFF. In DNA, the CDR3 is TGTGCCAGCAGCTTAAACTATTCGAGCGGGGGCCTCGTTGGGGAGCTGTTTTTT.

The chain employs TRBV5-4 and TRBJ1-2; TRBD1 matches at 9 bases. This CDR3 has 14 amino acids. CDR1 and CDR2 from the germline V gene are SGHNT and YYREEE (reference sequence). J gave up 7 bases and V 4 bases, and 8 bases lay outside the gene matches. DNA for the CDR3: TGTGCCAGCAGCCCGGGACAGGGAACGGCTGGCTACACCTTC. Its translation: CASSPGQGTAGYTF.

The V call is TRBV3-1 (or the pseudogene TRBV3-2), the J call TRBJ2-7; 9 bases agree with TRBD2. Per the germline V gene, CDR1 is LGHDT and CDR2 is YNNKEL (reference sequence). This CDR3 contains 15 residues. Trimming at V came to 4 bases and at J to 2 bases, leaving 6 bases not matched to a gene. CDR3 bases: TGTGCCAGCAGCCCCCTGGCGGGGGGGCCCTACGAGCAGTACTTC. This gives the protein CASSPLAGGPYEQYF.

This chain joins TRBV4-2 and TRBJ1-2; weak D call: TRBD1 (6 bases). V was cut by 0 bases and J by 4 bases, with 12 bases left in between. Germline assignment: CDR1 LGHNA and CDR2 YNFKEQ. The CDR3 has 15 amino acids. CDR3 residues: CASSQDPGTPYGYTF. As DNA, the CDR3 is TGTGCCAGCAGCCAAGATCCTGGGACACCCTATGGCTACACCTTC.

The gene calls are TRBV9 and TRBJ2-7, with D perhaps matching TRBD2 (6 bases). Deletions cut 4 bases from V and 6 bases from J, with 17 bases between. Germline V gene sequence: CDR1 SGDLS, CDR2 YYNGEE. This CDR3 is built from 14 residues. The CDR3 loop reads CASSPRGASSEQYF. In DNA, the CDR3 is TGTGCCAGCAGCCCCCGCGGGGCTAGCTCCGAGCAGTACTTC.

V gene TRBV5-4 combines with J gene TRBJ2-7, with 14 bases identical to TRBD2. V trimming: 2 bases; J trimming: 0 bases; junction bases outside the gene matches: 4. Germline CDR1 SGHNT, CDR2 YYREEE (reference sequence). This CDR3 is built from 17 residues. In DNA, the CDR3 is TGTGCCAGCAGCTTCTGGACTAGCGGGGGGAGCTCCTACGAGCAGTACTTC. Protein sequence: CASSFWTSGGSSYEQYF.